The rows below give T cell receptor beta chains drawn from one sample of a study of blood T cell repertoires in COVID-19. Repertoires were generated with immunoSEQ multiplex PCR, while TCRdb's copy carries only in-frame clones and drops some. The profile shows some 300,000 clones, around 88% of them singletons. Sequenced sample: peripheral blood. These receptors came from a woman between 70 and 85 years old with COVID-19, enrolled during active disease. Both conserved end residues are part of each CDR3. D genes are given only for firm matches.

j_call: TRBJ1-5
v_call: TRBV23-1
d_call: .
cdr3_aa: CPPRGAQHF
cdr3_nt: TGCCCGCCCCGCGGAGCCCAGCATTTT

j_call: TRBJ2-5
v_call: TRBV7-9
d_call: .
cdr3_aa: CASSLWSGETQYF
cdr3_nt: TGTGCCAGCAGCTTGTGGAGTGGAGAGACCCAGTACTTC

j_call: TRBJ2-7
v_call: TRBV2
d_call: TRBD1
cdr3_aa: CASRTGAIYEQYF
cdr3_nt: TGTGCCAGCAGGACAGGGGCCATCTACGAGCAGTACTTC

j_call: TRBJ1-4
v_call: TRBV5-1
d_call: TRBD1
cdr3_aa: CASSPTLPGQGAGEKLFF
cdr3_nt: TGCGCCAGCAGCCCAACACTGCCGGGACAGGGGGCGGGTGAAAAACTGTTTTTT

j_call: TRBJ2-2
v_call: TRBV6-2/TRBV6-3
d_call: TRBD1
cdr3_aa: CASSRTGGANTGELFF
cdr3_nt: TGTGCCAGCAGTAGGACAGGGGGCGCGAACACCGGGGAGCTGTTTTTT

j_call: TRBJ2-3
v_call: TRBV24-1
d_call: TRBD1
cdr3_aa: CATSDLRTGGTDTQYF
cdr3_nt: TGTGCCACCAGTGATTTGAGGACAGGGGGCACAGATACGCAGTATTTT

j_call: TRBJ2-2
v_call: TRBV24-1
d_call: TRBD1
cdr3_aa: CATKGQVNTGELFF
cdr3_nt: TGTGCCACCAAGGGACAGGTGAACACCGGGGAGCTGTTTTTT

j_call: TRBJ2-2
v_call: TRBV7-2
d_call: TRBD2
cdr3_aa: CASSGPGLAGGRELFF
cdr3_nt: TGTGCCAGCAGCGGCCCGGGACTAGCGGGGGGCAGGGAGCTGTTTTTT

j_call: TRBJ2-5
v_call: TRBV18
d_call: TRBD2
cdr3_aa: CASSPSGGQETQYF
cdr3_nt: TGTGCCAGCTCACCAAGCGGGGGGCAAGAGACCCAGTACTTC

j_call: TRBJ1-5
v_call: TRBV24-1
d_call: .
cdr3_aa: CATGQGLYSNQPQHF
cdr3_nt: TGTGCCACCGGGCAGGGTCTATATAGCAATCAGCCCCAGCATTTT

j_call: TRBJ1-1
v_call: TRBV5-1
d_call: .
cdr3_aa: CASSLAIETGNTEAFF
cdr3_nt: TGCGCCAGCAGCTTGGCCATCGAGACAGGGAACACTGAAGCTTTCTTT

j_call: TRBJ2-7
v_call: TRBV11-3
d_call: TRBD1
cdr3_aa: CASSLDGQAGYEQYF
cdr3_nt: TGTGCCAGCAGCTTAGACGGACAGGCTGGTTACGAGCAGTACTTC

j_call: TRBJ1-3
v_call: TRBV12-5
d_call: TRBD1
cdr3_aa: CASGLASNRGSGNTIYF
cdr3_nt: TGTGCTAGTGGTTTGGCGAGTAACAGGGGCTCTGGAAACACCATATATTTT